The 16 T cell receptor beta chains presented below share a single source sample, sequenced in a study of cytomegalovirus exposure and HLA in healthy donors. The PCR contained 60 Vbeta and 13 Jbeta primers. TCRdb's table, derived via immunoSEQ multiplex PCR, lists solely in-frame clones and lacks some. The sample has some 130,000 clones; around 70% are singletons. What was sequenced was PBMCs. These receptors came from a woman aged 55-69 years in good health and CMV-seropositive.

The chain carries TRBV5-1 and TRBJ2-1; 12 nucleotides agree with TRBD2. The V and J ends lost 4 bases and 8 bases, in that order; junction bases with no gene match: 4. The CDR3 sequence is 14 residues long. CDR1 and CDR2 (germline): SGHRS, YFSETQ. The CDR3 loop is CASSPTSGGYEQFF. DNA for the CDR3: TGCGCCAGCAGCCCGACTAGCGGGGGCTATGAGCAGTTCTTC.

Only a few counts were recorded for this clone. The V call is TRBV4-2, the J call TRBJ1-1; TRBD1 aligns across 7 bases. Unmatched junction bases numbered 11, after V lost 6 bases and J lost 1 base. Germline assignment: CDR1 LGHNA and CDR2 YNFKEQ. The CDR3 spans 16 residues. In DNA, the CDR3 is TGTGCCAGCAGACGAGAGACCGGGACAGAGAACACTGAAGCTTTCTTT. As protein: CASRRETGTENTEAFF.

The chain combines TRBV27 with TRBJ2-5, with D perhaps TRBD1 (6 bases). The V gene lost 5 bases and the J gene lost 5 bases, with 15 bases spanning the gap. This CDR3 contains 14 residues. The germline V gene encodes CDR1 MNHEY and CDR2 SMNVEV (reference sequence). Here the CDR3 reads CASSTSTGRETQYF. CDR3 bases: TGTGCCAGCAGTACATCGACAGGACGGGAGACCCAGTACTTC.

With regard to this clone: Other DNA sequences within the sample encode an identical CDR3. V usage is TRBV7-8 and J usage is TRBJ1-1; D gene uncertain. Germline assignment: CDR1 SGHVS and CDR2 FQNEAQ. The V end lost 3 bases, the J end lost 0 bases, and 8 bases lay between the germline ends. The CDR3 spans 14 residues. The CDR3 sequence is CASSLAGMNTEAFF. CDR3 bases: TGTGCCAGCAGCTTGGCAGGAATGAACACTGAAGCTTTCTTT.

This chain joins TRBV7-3 and TRBJ1-4; D not resolved. This CDR3 region has 13 residues. CDR1 is SGHTA, CDR2 FQGTGA, per germline. V lost 2 bases, J lost 8 bases, and 9 bases lay in between. CDR3 sequence (DNA): TGTGCCAGCAGCTTATGGGCGGGGGAAAAACTGTTTTTT. Translated: CASSLWAGEKLFF.

The chain carries TRBV7-8 and TRBJ1-1; unclear D gene. CDR3 length: 15 amino acids. The V end was cut by 4 bases, the J end by 6 bases, with 18 bases between. Germline-derived CDR1 and CDR2 are SGHVS and FQNEAQ. In nucleotides, the CDR3 is TGTGCCAGCAGCTCGCGGGCGTCTTTGGTGGCTGAAGCTTTCTTT. Translation: CASSSRASLVAEAFF.

The chain uses TRBV11-2 and TRBJ1-1; no clear D. Germline V lookup: CDR1 SGHAT, CDR2 FQNNGV. The CDR3 runs 13 residues. V gave up 3 bases and J gave up 0 bases, with 5 bases separating them. The CDR3 nucleotides are TGTGCCAGCAGCTTTGAGTTGAACACTGAAGCTTTCTTT. The encoded protein is CASSFELNTEAFF. The whole variable domain, filled in from reference TRBV11-2 and TRBJ1-1, reads EAGVAQSPRYKIIEKRQSVAFWCNPISGHATLYWYQQILGQGPKLLIQFQNNGVVDDSQLPKDRFSAERLKGVDSTLKIQPAKLEDSAVYLCASSFELNTEAFFGQGTRLTVV.

The V gene is TRBV5-1, the J gene TRBJ2-5; D might be TRBD2 (6 bases). The J call may not be correct, given that the DNA end is closer to TRBJ2-7. This CDR3 region has 13 residues. Germline lookup yields CDR1 SGHRS and CDR2 YFSETQ. CDR3 protein: CASSLQGGDEQYF. CDR3 in DNA: TGCGCCAGCAGCTTGCAGGGAGGAGACGAGCAGTACTTC.

The CDR3 nucleotides are TGTGCCAGCAGCTTCCCGGGCGGGCCTGCTCAGTCACCCCTCCACTTT. This translates into CASSFPGGPAQSPLHF. The V call is TRBV5-4, the J call TRBJ1-6, with no clear D. This CDR3 is built from 16 residues. Germline CDR1 and CDR2: SGHNT and YYREEE (reference sequence). The germline V and J ends were trimmed by 2 bases and 10 bases, with 19 bases remaining between them.

This chain links TRBV9 with TRBJ1-1, with 8 bases fitting TRBD1. After removal of 0 bases from V and 11 bases from J, the junction contained 6 bases not matched to a gene. CDR3 length equals 13 residues. Germline CDR1 and CDR2: SGDLS and YYNGEE. The CDR3 here is CASSVERTGSAFF. The DNA for the CDR3 is TGTGCCAGCAGCGTAGAGAGGACAGGGAGCGCTTTCTTT.

This clone was counted between two and nine times. V and J are TRBV5-1 and TRBJ1-1; 8 nucleotides line up with TRBD1. The CDR3 consists of 12 residues. V gave up 0 bases and J gave up 11 bases; unmatched junction bases: 3. Germline V gives CDR1 SGHRS, CDR2 YFSETQ. DNA for the CDR3: TGCGCCAGCAGCTTGGAGGACAGGGTGGCTTTCTTT. This gives the protein CASSLEDRVAFF.

The rearrangement joins TRBV13 to TRBJ2-5, with 14 bases lining up with TRBD2. Germline values: CDR1 PRHDT, CDR2 FYEKMQ (reference sequence). J gave up 4 bases and V 3 bases, and 1 base lay outside the gene matches. The CDR3 has 15 amino acids. The CDR3 DNA follows: TGTGCCAGCAGCTTCGGACTAGCGGGGGGAGAGACCCAGTACTTC. This sequence encodes CASSFGLAGGETQYF.

This rearrangement joins TRBV7-6 to TRBJ1-6; D is ambiguous. The CDR3 runs to 15 residues. Trimming took off 1 base at V and 7 bases at J, with 11 bases between the two ends. The germline V gene encodes CDR1 SGHVS and CDR2 FNYEAQ. The CDR3 sequence: CASSLDMGPNSPLHF. The CDR3 DNA sequence: TGTGCCAGCAGCTTAGATATGGGCCCCAATTCACCCCTCCACTTT. Using reference TRBV7-6 and TRBJ1-6 for the parts outside the CDR3, the full variable domain is GAGVSQSPRYKVTKRGQDVALRCDPISGHVSLYWYRQALGQGPEFLTYFNYEAQQDKSGLPNDRFSAERPEGSISTLTIQRTEQRDSAMYRCASSLDMGPNSPLHFGNGTRLTVT.

This chain connects TRBV6-1 to TRBJ2-2; 9 nucleotides agree with TRBD2. The CDR3 spans 16 residues. With V trimmed by 1 base and J by 7 bases, 7 bases remained unmatched. Germline V gene sequence: CDR1 MNHNS, CDR2 SASEGT. CDR3 in amino acids: CASSEVAGAGGGELFF. The CDR3 coding sequence is TGTGCCAGCAGTGAAGTAGCGGGGGCCGGTGGCGGGGAGCTGTTTTTT.

The sample holds one count of this clone. This CDR3 reads CASSLVRQATGNTIYF. CDR3 coding DNA: TGTGCCAGCAGCTTAGTTAGGCAGGCGACTGGAAACACCATATATTTT. This chain joins TRBV7-9 and TRBJ1-3, with D unclear. The CDR3 runs 16 residues. Germline-derived CDR1 and CDR2 are SEHNR and FQNEAQ (reference sequence). The V end was cut by 1 base, the J end by 2 bases, with 12 bases between.

The V call is TRBV9, the J call TRBJ1-3; no definite D call. The CDR3 spans 13 residues. The germline V gene encodes CDR1 SGDLS and CDR2 YYNGEE. The germline V and J ends were trimmed by 3 bases and 0 bases, with 4 bases remaining between them. The CDR3 bases are TGTGCCAGCAGCGCCCACTCTGGAAACACCATATATTTT. Protein: CASSAHSGNTIYF. The entire variable domain, with the rest obtained from reference TRBV9 and TRBJ1-3, is as follows: DSGVTQTPKHLITATGQRVTLRCSPRSGDLSVYWYQQSLDQGLQFLIQYYNGEERAKGNILERFSAQQFPDLHSELNLSSLELGDSALYFCASSAHSGNTIYFGEGSWLTVV.